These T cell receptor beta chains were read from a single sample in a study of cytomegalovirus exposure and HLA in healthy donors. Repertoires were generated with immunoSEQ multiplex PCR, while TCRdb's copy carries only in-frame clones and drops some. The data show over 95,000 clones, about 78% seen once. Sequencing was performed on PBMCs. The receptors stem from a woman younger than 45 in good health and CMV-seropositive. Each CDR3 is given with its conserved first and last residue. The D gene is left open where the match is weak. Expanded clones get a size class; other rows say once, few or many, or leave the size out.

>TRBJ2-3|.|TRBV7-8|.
CASSFGTDTQYF
TGTGCCAGCAGCTTCGGCACAGATACGCAGTATTTT
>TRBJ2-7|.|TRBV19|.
CASSMDSPWATDSYEQYF
TGTGCCAGTAGTATGGATTCCCCGTGGGCCACGGATTCCTACGAGCAGTACTTC
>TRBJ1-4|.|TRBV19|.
CASRGSNEKLFF
TGTGCCAGTAGAGGGAGTAATGAAAAACTGTTTTTT
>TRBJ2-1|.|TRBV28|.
CASGSLDSDLNNEQFF
TGTGCCAGCGGATCTTTAGACTCCGATCTCAACAATGAGCAGTTCTTC
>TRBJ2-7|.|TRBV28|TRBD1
CASRRDRVMSYEQYF
TGTGCCAGCAGGCGGGACAGGGTGATGTCCTACGAGCAGTACTTC
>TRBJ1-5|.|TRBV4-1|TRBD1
CASSQVPGQGNSNQPQHF
TGCGCCAGCAGCCAAGTCCCGGGACAGGGGAATAGCAATCAGCCCCAGCATTTT
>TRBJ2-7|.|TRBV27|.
CASSRDPSYEQYF
TGTGCCAGCAGTCGAGATCCTTCCTACGAGCAGTACTTC
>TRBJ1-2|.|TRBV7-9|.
CASSLGGDSYGYTF
TGTGCCAGCAGCTTAGGTGGAGACAGCTATGGCTACACCTTC
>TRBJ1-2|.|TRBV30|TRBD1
CAWSPTGLNYGYTF
TGTGCCTGGAGTCCGACAGGGCTTAACTATGGCTACACCTTC
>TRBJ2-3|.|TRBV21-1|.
CASSTSGSYTQYF
TGTGCCAGCAGCACGAGCGGGAGTTATACGCAGTATTTT
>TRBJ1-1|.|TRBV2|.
CASSVGPQAEAFF
TGTGCCAGCAGTGTGGGCCCTCAGGCTGAAGCTTTCTTT
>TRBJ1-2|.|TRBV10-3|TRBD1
CASGTGGGYTF
TGTGCCAGCGGGACAGGGGGGGGCTACACCTTC
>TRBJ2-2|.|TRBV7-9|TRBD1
CATGGESSGNTGELFF
TGTGCCACAGGGGGCGAGTCCTCGGGGAACACCGGGGAGCTGTTTTTT
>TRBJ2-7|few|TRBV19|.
CASSIDYAGYEQYF
TGTGCCAGTAGTATAGATTACGCGGGCTACGAGCAGTACTTC
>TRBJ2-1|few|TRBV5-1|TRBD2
CASSSTGGAEQFF
TGCGCCAGCAGCTCGACCGGGGGGGCGGAGCAGTTCTTC
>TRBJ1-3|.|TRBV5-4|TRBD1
CASSSPTGGSSGNTIYF
TGTGCCAGCAGCTCCCCGACAGGGGGCTCCTCTGGAAACACCATATATTTT
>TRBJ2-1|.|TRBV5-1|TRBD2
CASSPSGTSGYNEQFF
TGCGCCAGCAGCCCCTCCGGGACTAGCGGCTACAATGAGCAGTTCTTC
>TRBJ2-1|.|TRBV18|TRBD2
CASSRSGRISGHYNEQFF
TGTGCCAGCTCACGTAGCGGGAGGATCTCAGGTCATTACAATGAGCAGTTCTTC
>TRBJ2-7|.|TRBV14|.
CASSQVSAAGTYEQYF
TGTGCCAGCAGCCAAGTGTCAGCGGCGGGAACCTACGAGCAGTACTTC
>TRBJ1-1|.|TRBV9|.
CASSVTGNTEAFF
TGTGCCAGCAGCGTCACAGGGAACACTGAAGCTTTCTTT